The 11 T cell receptor beta chains in this list originate from one sample, sequenced in a study of blood T cell repertoires in COVID-19. Sequenced by immunoSEQ multiplex PCR; TCRdb stores in-frame clones only, minus some. The sample yields some 260,000 clones, 75% to 90% seen once. The sequenced sample was PBMCs or T cells enriched from blood (not recorded which). The receptors originated from a woman aged 25 to 39 with acute COVID-19.

In DNA, the CDR3 is TGTGCCAGCAGCTTAGCGCGGGGGGCAGGATACAATGAGCAGTTCTTC. Encoded protein: CASSLARGAGYNEQFF. The V and J genes are TRBV7-2 and TRBJ2-1; 8 bases line up with TRBD2. Trimming removed 0 bases from V and 4 bases from J; junction bases left unmatched: 5. Per germline, CDR1 SGHTA and CDR2 FQGNSA. The CDR3 runs to 16 residues.

This clone showed up just a few times. The gene calls are TRBV29-1 and TRBJ1-2; D remains ambiguous. This CDR3 comprises 14 residues. Per the germline V gene, CDR1 is SQVTM and CDR2 is ANQGSEA. The V end lost 0 bases, the J end lost 3 bases, and 11 bases lay between the germline ends. CDR3 DNA: TGCAGCGTTGAAGACGGGAGGGCCTACTATGGCTACACCTTC. It is translated as CSVEDGRAYYGYTF.

The rearrangement uses TRBV5-1 and TRBJ1-2, with 10 bases that match TRBD1. Per germline, CDR1 SGHRS and CDR2 YFSETQ. CDR3 size: 14 residues. J gave up 6 bases and V 4 bases, and 6 bases lay outside the gene matches. CDR3 protein: CASSPGQGSDGYTF. The CDR3 DNA sequence: TGCGCCAGCAGCCCGGGACAGGGGTCCGATGGCTACACCTTC.

The rearrangement joins TRBV19 to TRBJ2-3; perhaps TRBD2 as D (5 bases). The CDR3 extends over 13 amino acids. Germline V gene sequence: CDR1 LNHDA, CDR2 SQIVND (reference sequence). The germline V and J ends were trimmed by 7 bases and 5 bases, with 13 bases remaining between them. DNA for the CDR3: TGTGCCAGTATAGGGTTACGGGGAGATACGCAGTATTTT. It encodes CASIGLRGDTQYF. Drawing the rest from reference TRBV19 and TRBJ2-3, the complete variable domain is DGGITQSPKYLFRKEGQNVTLSCEQNLNHDAMYWYRQDPGQGLRLIYYSQIVNDFQKGDIAEGYSVSREKKESFPLTVTSAQKNPTAFYLCASIGLRGDTQYFGPGTRLTVL.

The chain uses TRBV20-1 and TRBJ1-2, with a possible D match to TRBD1 (5 bases). The V gene lost 3 bases and the J gene lost 4 bases, with 9 bases spanning the gap. The CDR3 has 12 residues. Germline V CDR1 and CDR2: DFQATT, SNEGSKA (reference sequence). The DNA for the CDR3 is TGCAGTGCTAGTACAGGCGGCTATGGCTACACCTTC. This gives the protein CSASTGGYGYTF.

This chain uses TRBV11-2 with TRBJ1-5; D unclear. The germline gives CDR1 SGHAT, CDR2 FQNNGV. This CDR3 spans 13 amino acids. Trimming removed 2 bases from V and 0 bases from J, with 2 bases in between. CDR3 in amino acids: CASSLHSNQPQHF. CDR3 DNA: TGTGCCAGCAGCTTACATAGCAATCAGCCCCAGCATTTT.

The chain couples TRBV5-1 to TRBJ1-4, with D maybe TRBD1 (5 bases). V gave up 3 bases and J gave up 5 bases, with 11 bases separating them. Looked up from germline, CDR1 is SGHRS and CDR2 is YFSETQ. The CDR3 is 14 amino acids. The CDR3 DNA reads TGCGCCAGCAGCTCCCCGGGGGGAAATGAAAAACTGTTTTTT. Protein sequence: CASSSPGGNEKLFF.

The gene calls are TRBV9 and TRBJ2-7, with D perhaps matching TRBD2 (6 bases). The CDR3 consists of 14 residues. The V gene lost 0 bases and the J gene lost 6 bases, with 13 bases spanning the gap. Germline V gene data show CDR1 as SGDLS and CDR2 as YYNGEE. CDR3 bases: TGTGCCAGCAGCGTAGTCGGGACTTCCATCGAGCAGTACTTC. This encodes CASSVVGTSIEQYF.

This chain links TRBV28 with TRBJ1-2; 7 nucleotides align to TRBD1. The germline CDR1 and CDR2 sequences are MDHEN and SYDVKM. V shed 5 bases, J shed 6 bases, and the junction held 12 bases outside the gene matches. CDR3 length equals 15 residues. The CDR3 reads CASSLPQGWSHGYTF. The CDR3 nucleotides are TGTGCCAGCAGTCTCCCACAGGGGTGGTCGCATGGCTACACCTTC.

The gene calls are TRBV6-5 and TRBJ1-1; D ambiguous. The CDR3 length is 15 residues. CDR1 MNHEY and CDR2 SVGAGI come from the germline V gene. V was trimmed by 1 base and J by 0 bases, leaving 9 bases between them. CDR3 coding DNA: TGTGCCAGCAGTTACTATGGCAGGATGAACACTGAAGCTTTCTTT. It specifies CASSYYGRMNTEAFF.

The rearrangement links TRBV28 to TRBJ2-7, with 8 bases fitting TRBD2. The length of the CDR3 is 13 residues. V dropped 7 bases and J dropped 4; count of bases not matched to a gene: 6. The germline CDR1 and CDR2 sequences are MDHEN and SYDVKM. In nucleotides, the CDR3 is TGTGCCAGCACCCCCGGCGGGGGGTACGAGCAGTACTTC. Translated, it gives CASTPGGGYEQYF.